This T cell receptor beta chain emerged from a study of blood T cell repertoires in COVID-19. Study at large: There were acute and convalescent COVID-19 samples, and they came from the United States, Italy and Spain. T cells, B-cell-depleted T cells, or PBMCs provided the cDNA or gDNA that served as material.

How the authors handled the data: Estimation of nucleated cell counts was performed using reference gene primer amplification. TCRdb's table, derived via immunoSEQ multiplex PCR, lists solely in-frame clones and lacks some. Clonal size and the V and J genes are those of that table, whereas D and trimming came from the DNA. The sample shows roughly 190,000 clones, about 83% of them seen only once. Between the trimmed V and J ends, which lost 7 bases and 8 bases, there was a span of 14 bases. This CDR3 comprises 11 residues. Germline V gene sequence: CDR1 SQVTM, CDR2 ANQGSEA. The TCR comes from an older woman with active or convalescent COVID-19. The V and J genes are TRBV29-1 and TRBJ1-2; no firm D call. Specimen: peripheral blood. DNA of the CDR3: TGCAGCGCCACCGACATGTACGGCTACACCTTC. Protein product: CSATDMYGYTF. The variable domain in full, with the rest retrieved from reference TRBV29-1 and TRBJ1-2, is SAVISQKPSRDICQRGTSLTIQCQVDSQVTMMFWYRQQPGQSLTLIATANQGSEATYESGFVIDKFPISRPNLTFSTLTVSNMSPEDSSIYLCSATDMYGYTFGSGTRLTVV.